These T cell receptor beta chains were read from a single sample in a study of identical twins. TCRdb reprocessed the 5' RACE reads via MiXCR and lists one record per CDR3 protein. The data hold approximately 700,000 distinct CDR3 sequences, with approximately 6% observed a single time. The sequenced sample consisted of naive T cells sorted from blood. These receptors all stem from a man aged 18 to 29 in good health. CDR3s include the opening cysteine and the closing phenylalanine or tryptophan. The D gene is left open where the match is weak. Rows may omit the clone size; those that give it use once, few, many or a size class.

cdr3_aa: CAWIPVAGDTQYF
cdr3_nt: TGTGCCTGGATCCCTGTAGCGGGAGACACGCAGTATTTT
d_call: TRBD2
j_call: TRBJ2-3
v_call: TRBV30
clone_size: few

cdr3_aa: CATSKSEAFF
cdr3_nt: TGTGCCACCTCCAAAAGTGAAGCTTTCTTT
d_call: .
j_call: TRBJ1-1
v_call: TRBV7-9
clone_size: few

cdr3_aa: CASSEMLAKNIQYF
cdr3_nt: TGTGCCAGCAGTGAAATGCTAGCCAAAAACATTCAGTACTTC
d_call: .
j_call: TRBJ2-4
v_call: TRBV2
clone_size: .

cdr3_aa: CAWTPLSGTYNEQFF
cdr3_nt: TGTGCCTGGACCCCCCTCTCGGGGACCTACAATGAGCAGTTCTTC
d_call: .
j_call: TRBJ2-1
v_call: TRBV30
clone_size: .

cdr3_aa: CASSSGSILRDTQYF
cdr3_nt: TGTGCCAGCAGCTCTGGTTCCATTCTCAGAGATACGCAGTATTTT
d_call: .
j_call: TRBJ2-3
v_call: TRBV7-9
clone_size: few

cdr3_aa: CASSLVPLAGDADTQYF
cdr3_nt: TGTGCCAGCAGCTTAGTTCCCCTAGCGGGAGACGCAGATACGCAGTATTTT
d_call: TRBD2
j_call: TRBJ2-3
v_call: TRBV7-9
clone_size: many

cdr3_aa: CASSNLGTSGTHTQYF
cdr3_nt: TGCGCCAGCAGCAACCTCGGGACTAGCGGGACTCATACGCAGTATTTT
d_call: TRBD2
j_call: TRBJ2-3
v_call: TRBV5-1
clone_size: .

cdr3_aa: CATSERPGRPGSGELFF
cdr3_nt: TGTGCCACCAGTGAACGTCCGGGACGGCCGGGGTCCGGGGAGCTGTTTTTT
d_call: .
j_call: TRBJ2-2
v_call: TRBV24-1
clone_size: .

cdr3_aa: CASSIDGWRQPQHF
cdr3_nt: TGTGCCAGTAGTATAGATGGGTGGCGCCAGCCCCAGCATTTT
d_call: .
j_call: TRBJ1-5
v_call: TRBV19
clone_size: few

cdr3_aa: CATSVDLAGNEQFF
cdr3_nt: TGTGCCACCAGTGTGGATCTAGCGGGTAATGAGCAGTTCTTC
d_call: TRBD2
j_call: TRBJ2-1
v_call: TRBV24-1
clone_size: many

cdr3_aa: CASSLGLVLQFF
cdr3_nt: TGTGCCAGCAGCTTAGGGCTAGTCCTCCAGTTCTTC
d_call: .
j_call: TRBJ2-1
v_call: TRBV7-9
clone_size: few

cdr3_aa: CASSLASGGNTDTQYF
cdr3_nt: TGCGCCAGCAGCTTGGCTAGCGGGGGAAACACAGATACGCAGTATTTT
d_call: TRBD2
j_call: TRBJ2-3
v_call: TRBV5-1
clone_size: many

cdr3_aa: CASSDQVTGEQYF
cdr3_nt: TGTGCCAGCAGCGACCAAGTTACGGGGGAGCAGTACTTC
d_call: .
j_call: TRBJ2-7
v_call: TRBV7-2
clone_size: .

cdr3_aa: CAIPWGGTPYNEQFF
cdr3_nt: TGTGCCATCCCGTGGGGGGGGACCCCCTACAATGAGCAGTTCTTC
d_call: TRBD2
j_call: TRBJ2-1
v_call: TRBV7-9
clone_size: few

cdr3_aa: CASSQNQGALPAEQFF
cdr3_nt: TGCGCCAGCAGCCAGAACCAGGGGGCGCTGCCGGCTGAGCAGTTCTTC
d_call: TRBD1
j_call: TRBJ2-1
v_call: TRBV4-3
clone_size: many

cdr3_aa: CAISGGTASYEQYF
cdr3_nt: TGTGCCATCAGTGGGGGGACAGCGTCCTACGAGCAGTACTTC
d_call: TRBD1
j_call: TRBJ2-7
v_call: TRBV10-3
clone_size: many

cdr3_aa: CSATYRVSATDTQYF
cdr3_nt: TGCAGTGCTACATACAGGGTTAGCGCTACAGATACGCAGTATTTT
d_call: .
j_call: TRBJ2-3
v_call: TRBV20-1
clone_size: .

cdr3_aa: CASSLDEASGLHEQYF
cdr3_nt: TGTGCCAGCAGTTTAGATGAGGCATCGGGACTGCACGAGCAGTACTTC
d_call: .
j_call: TRBJ2-7
v_call: TRBV12-3/TRBV12-4
clone_size: many

cdr3_aa: CASSLGLAKSSYNEQFF
cdr3_nt: TGCGCCAGCAGCCTGGGACTAGCGAAGAGCTCCTACAATGAGCAGTTCTTC
d_call: TRBD2
j_call: TRBJ2-1
v_call: TRBV5-1
clone_size: many

cdr3_aa: CSAKAGGSYEQYF
cdr3_nt: TGCAGTGCTAAAGCGGGAGGTTCGTACGAGCAGTACTTC
d_call: TRBD2
j_call: TRBJ2-7
v_call: TRBV20-1
clone_size: many

cdr3_aa: CASAFDRGGTEAFF
cdr3_nt: TGTGCCAGCGCCTTCGACAGGGGCGGCACTGAAGCTTTCTTT
d_call: TRBD1
j_call: TRBJ1-1
v_call: TRBV12-3/TRBV12-4
clone_size: .

cdr3_aa: CASSFRFARERDYEDTQYF
cdr3_nt: TGTGCCAGCAGCTTCCGCTTCGCTAGGGAGCGGGATTATGAAGATACGCAGTATTTT
d_call: TRBD2
j_call: TRBJ2-3
v_call: TRBV7-6
clone_size: many

cdr3_aa: CASSFYPLRSRPKYQETQYF
cdr3_nt: TGTGCCAGCAGCTTTTACCCCCTGAGATCCAGGCCCAAGTACCAAGAGACCCAGTACTTC
d_call: .
j_call: TRBJ2-5
v_call: TRBV11-1
clone_size: few

cdr3_aa: CASRTRRGRPYNEQFF
cdr3_nt: TGTGCCAGCAGAACGAGGAGGGGGCGGCCCTACAATGAGCAGTTCTTC
d_call: .
j_call: TRBJ2-1
v_call: TRBV7-9
clone_size: many

cdr3_aa: CSATRPGLAGNNEQFF
cdr3_nt: TGCAGTGCTACTCGGCCGGGACTAGCGGGAAACAATGAGCAGTTCTTC
d_call: TRBD2
j_call: TRBJ2-1
v_call: TRBV20-1
clone_size: many

cdr3_aa: CSALGAAPYNEQFF
cdr3_nt: TGCAGTGCCCTAGGGGCTGCCCCCTACAATGAGCAGTTCTTC
d_call: .
j_call: TRBJ2-1
v_call: TRBV20-1
clone_size: many

cdr3_aa: CASRVGMNTEAFF
cdr3_nt: TGTGCCAGCAGGGTTGGGATGAACACTGAAGCTTTCTTT
d_call: .
j_call: TRBJ1-1
v_call: TRBV6-1
clone_size: many

cdr3_aa: CATYLGGYGYTF
cdr3_nt: TGTGCCACCTACCTCGGTGGCTATGGCTACACCTTC
d_call: .
j_call: TRBJ1-2
v_call: TRBV7-9
clone_size: many

cdr3_aa: CASSIKQGPGANVLTF
cdr3_nt: TGTGCCAGCAGTATAAAACAGGGTCCGGGGGCCAACGTCCTGACTTTC
d_call: .
j_call: TRBJ2-6
v_call: TRBV6-2/TRBV6-3
clone_size: few

cdr3_aa: CASSYQSGGSYEQYF
cdr3_nt: TGTGCCAGCAGTTACCAGAGCGGGGGTTCCTACGAGCAGTACTTC
d_call: TRBD2
j_call: TRBJ2-7
v_call: TRBV6-5
clone_size: many

cdr3_aa: CSVEPRLAGGLGPFF
cdr3_nt: TGCAGCGTTGAACCCCGACTAGCGGGAGGGCTGGGACCGTTCTTC
d_call: TRBD2
j_call: TRBJ2-1
v_call: TRBV29-1
clone_size: many

cdr3_aa: CASSVGAASGKRPYEQYF
cdr3_nt: TGTGCCAGCAGCGTAGGTGCAGCTAGCGGAAAAAGGCCCTACGAGCAGTACTTC
d_call: TRBD2
j_call: TRBJ2-7
v_call: TRBV9
clone_size: many

cdr3_aa: CASSFGQATTEAFF
cdr3_nt: TGTGCCAGCAGTTTCGGACAGGCGACCACTGAAGCTTTCTTT
d_call: TRBD1
j_call: TRBJ1-1
v_call: TRBV25-1
clone_size: few

cdr3_aa: CSAEPGEETQYF
cdr3_nt: TGCAGTGCTGAGCCAGGGGAAGAGACCCAGTACTTC
d_call: .
j_call: TRBJ2-5
v_call: TRBV20-1
clone_size: many

cdr3_aa: CSAALGGTETQYF
cdr3_nt: TGCAGCGCTGCCCTTGGGGGCACAGAGACCCAGTACTTC
d_call: .
j_call: TRBJ2-5
v_call: TRBV29-1
clone_size: many

cdr3_aa: CASSPHSTGVYNSPLHF
cdr3_nt: TGTGCCAGCAGTCCACATTCGACAGGGGTCTATAATTCACCCCTCCACTTT
d_call: TRBD1
j_call: TRBJ1-6
v_call: TRBV27
clone_size: .

cdr3_aa: CATSIVGLAGDRQFF
cdr3_nt: TGTGCCACCAGCATAGTTGGACTAGCGGGAGACCGGCAGTTCTTC
d_call: TRBD2
j_call: TRBJ2-1
v_call: TRBV15
clone_size: many

cdr3_aa: CASHPSGSADTQYF
cdr3_nt: TGTGCCAGCCACCCTAGCGGGAGCGCAGATACGCAGTATTTT
d_call: TRBD2
j_call: TRBJ2-3
v_call: TRBV28
clone_size: few

cdr3_aa: CSAETLREGRGADTQYF
cdr3_nt: TGCAGTGCCGAGACTTTGCGGGAGGGCCGCGGCGCAGATACGCAGTATTTT
d_call: TRBD2
j_call: TRBJ2-3
v_call: TRBV20-1
clone_size: .

cdr3_aa: CASSLGLETNYGYTF
cdr3_nt: TGTGCCAGCAGCTTGGGGTTAGAGACTAACTATGGCTACACCTTC
d_call: .
j_call: TRBJ1-2
v_call: TRBV7-9
clone_size: few

cdr3_aa: CAITTNNYGYTF
cdr3_nt: TGTGCCATCACCACCAATAACTATGGCTACACCTTC
d_call: .
j_call: TRBJ1-2
v_call: TRBV10-3
clone_size: many